This record covers a single TCR beta chain. Its specificity is not known. The data are from a study of T cells expressing NK-cell markers. Study in general: Beta-chain profiling covered CD3+CD56+NKG2C+, CD3+CD56+NKG2C- and CD3+CD56-NKG2C+ sorted subsets. In the group of eight sequenced donors, seven were HCMV-seropositive and one was seronegative.

TCRdb reworked the 5' RACE reads into one entry per CDR3 protein, no DNA. The listing records 140,000 to 150,000 distinct CDR3 sequences. The study, taken as a whole, reports: What remained unclear was the HCMV specificity of expanded NKG2C+ T cell clones.

The clonotype comes from a man younger than 35 in good health. Source material: blood T cells: a sorted CD56 or NKG2C T cell subset, CD4+ or CD8+ T cells, or bulk PBMC T cells (not recorded which).

The CDR3 protein is CASSARTRGQETQYF. The chain employs TRBV12-3 or TRBV12-4 and TRBJ2-5; no DNA is available, so the TRBD2 call from TCRdb remains unchecked. The length of the CDR3 is 15 residues.